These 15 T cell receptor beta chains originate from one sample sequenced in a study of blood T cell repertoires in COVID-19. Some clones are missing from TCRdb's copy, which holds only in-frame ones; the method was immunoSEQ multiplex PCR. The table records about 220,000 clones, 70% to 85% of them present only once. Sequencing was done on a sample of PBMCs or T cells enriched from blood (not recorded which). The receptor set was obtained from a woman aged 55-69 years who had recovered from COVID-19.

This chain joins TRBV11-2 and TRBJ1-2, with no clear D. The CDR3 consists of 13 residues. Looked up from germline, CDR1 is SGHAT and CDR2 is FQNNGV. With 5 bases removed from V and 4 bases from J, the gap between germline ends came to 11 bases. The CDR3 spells CASSEAGSYGYTF. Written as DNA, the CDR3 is TGTGCCAGCAGCGAAGCGGGGTCCTATGGCTACACCTTC. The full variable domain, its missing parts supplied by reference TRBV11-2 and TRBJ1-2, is EAGVAQSPRYKIIEKRQSVAFWCNPISGHATLYWYQQILGQGPKLLIQFQNNGVVDDSQLPKDRFSAERLKGVDSTLKIQPAKLEDSAVYLCASSEAGSYGYTFGSGTRLTVV.

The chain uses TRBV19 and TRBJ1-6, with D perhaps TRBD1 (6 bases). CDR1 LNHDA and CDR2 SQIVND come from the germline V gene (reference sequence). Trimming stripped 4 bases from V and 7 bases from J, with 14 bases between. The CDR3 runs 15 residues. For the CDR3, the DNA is TGTGCCAGTAGTACTCCGCCGGGGGGCAATTCACCCCTCCACTTT. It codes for CASSTPPGGNSPLHF.

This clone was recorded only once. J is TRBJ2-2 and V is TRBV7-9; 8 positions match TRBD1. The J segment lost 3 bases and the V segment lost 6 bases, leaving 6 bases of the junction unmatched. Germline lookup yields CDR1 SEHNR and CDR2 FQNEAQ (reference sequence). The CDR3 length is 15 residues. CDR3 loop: CASSKSGGYTGELFF. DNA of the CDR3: TGTGCCAGCAGTAAATCAGGGGGCTACACCGGGGAGCTGTTTTTT. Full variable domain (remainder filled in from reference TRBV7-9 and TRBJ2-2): DTGVSQNPRHKITKRGQNVTFRCDPISEHNRLYWYRQTLGQGPEFLTYFQNEAQLEKSRLLSDRFSAERPKGSFSTLEIQRTEQGDSAMYLCASSKSGGYTGELFFGEGSRLTVL.

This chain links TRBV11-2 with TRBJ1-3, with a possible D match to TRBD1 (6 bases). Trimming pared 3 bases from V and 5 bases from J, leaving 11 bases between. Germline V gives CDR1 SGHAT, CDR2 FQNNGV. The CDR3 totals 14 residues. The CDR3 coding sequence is TGTGCCAGCAGCTTCACTGACAGGAGAAACACCATATATTTT. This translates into CASSFTDRRNTIYF.

The CDR3 nucleotides read TGTGCCAGCAGTATGCAGGGGAGCTCTGGAAACACCATATATTTT. Amino acids: CASSMQGSSGNTIYF. The chain combines TRBV5-4 with TRBJ1-3, with D perhaps TRBD1 (6 bases). Germline values: CDR1 SGHNT, CDR2 YYREEE (reference sequence). Between the trimmed V and J ends, which lost 5 bases and 0 bases, there was a span of 12 bases. CDR3 size: 15 residues.

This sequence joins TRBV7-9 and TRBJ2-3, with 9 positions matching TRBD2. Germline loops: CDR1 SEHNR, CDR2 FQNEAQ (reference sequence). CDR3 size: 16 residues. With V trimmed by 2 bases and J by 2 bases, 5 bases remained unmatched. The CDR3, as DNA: TGTGCCAGCAGCTTAAATAGCGGGGGCCACACAGATACGCAGTATTTT. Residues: CASSLNSGGHTDTQYF.

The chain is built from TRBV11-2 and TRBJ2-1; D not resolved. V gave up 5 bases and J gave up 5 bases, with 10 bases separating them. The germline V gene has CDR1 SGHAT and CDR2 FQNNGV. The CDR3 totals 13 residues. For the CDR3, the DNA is TGTGCCAGCAGCCCCGGAGTGAACAATGAGCAGTTCTTC. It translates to CASSPGVNNEQFF. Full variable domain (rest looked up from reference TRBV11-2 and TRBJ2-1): EAGVAQSPRYKIIEKRQSVAFWCNPISGHATLYWYQQILGQGPKLLIQFQNNGVVDDSQLPKDRFSAERLKGVDSTLKIQPAKLEDSAVYLCASSPGVNNEQFFGPGTRLTVL.

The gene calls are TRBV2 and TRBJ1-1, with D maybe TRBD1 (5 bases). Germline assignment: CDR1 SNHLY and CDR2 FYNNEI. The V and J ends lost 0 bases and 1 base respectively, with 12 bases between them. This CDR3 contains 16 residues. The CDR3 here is CASSEALGAGNTEAFF. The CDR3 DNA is TGTGCCAGCAGTGAAGCGCTTGGGGCAGGGAACACTGAAGCTTTCTTT.

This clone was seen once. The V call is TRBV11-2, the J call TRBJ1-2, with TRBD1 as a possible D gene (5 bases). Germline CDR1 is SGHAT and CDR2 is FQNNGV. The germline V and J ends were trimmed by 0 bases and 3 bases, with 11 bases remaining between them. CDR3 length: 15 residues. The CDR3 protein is CASSLENQGYYGYTF. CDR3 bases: TGTGCCAGCAGCTTAGAGAACCAGGGATACTATGGCTACACCTTC.

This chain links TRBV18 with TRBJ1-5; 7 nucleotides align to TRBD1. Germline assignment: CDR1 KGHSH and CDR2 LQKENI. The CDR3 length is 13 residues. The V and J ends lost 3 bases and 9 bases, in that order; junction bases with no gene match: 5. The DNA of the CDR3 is TGTGCCAGCTCACCCGACAGGGCTGGGCCCCAGCATTTT. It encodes CASSPDRAGPQHF. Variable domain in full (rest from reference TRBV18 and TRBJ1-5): NAGVMQNPRHLVRRRGQEARLRCSPMKGHSHVYWYRQLPEEGLKFMVYLQKENIIDESGMPKERFSAEFPKEGPSILRIQQVVRGDSAAYFCASSPDRAGPQHFGDGTRLSIL.

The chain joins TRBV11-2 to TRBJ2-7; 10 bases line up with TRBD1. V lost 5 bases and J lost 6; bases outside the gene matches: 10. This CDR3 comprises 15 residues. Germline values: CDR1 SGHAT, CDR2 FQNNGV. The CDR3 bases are TGTGCCAGCAGCCAAACCGGGACAGGGGAAGGCGAGCAGTACTTC. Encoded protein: CASSQTGTGEGEQYF.

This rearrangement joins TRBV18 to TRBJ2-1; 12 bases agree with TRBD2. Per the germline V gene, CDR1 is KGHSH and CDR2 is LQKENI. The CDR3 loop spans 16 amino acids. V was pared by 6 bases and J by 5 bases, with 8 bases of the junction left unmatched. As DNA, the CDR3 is TGTGCCAGCTCCGTATTACTAGCGGGGGGACACAATGAGCAGTTCTTC. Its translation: CASSVLLAGGHNEQFF.

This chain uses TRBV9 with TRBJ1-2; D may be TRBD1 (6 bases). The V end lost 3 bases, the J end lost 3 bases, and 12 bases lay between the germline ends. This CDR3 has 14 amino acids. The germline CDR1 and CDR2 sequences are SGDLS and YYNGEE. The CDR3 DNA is TGTGCCAGCAGCGCCTACCCAGGGGACTATGGCTACACCTTC. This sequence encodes CASSAYPGDYGYTF.

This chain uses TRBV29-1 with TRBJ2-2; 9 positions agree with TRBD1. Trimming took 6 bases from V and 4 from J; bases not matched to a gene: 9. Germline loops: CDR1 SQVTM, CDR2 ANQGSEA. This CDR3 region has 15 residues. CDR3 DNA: TGCAGCGTAGCCCCCGGGACAGGGAGCACCGGGGAGCTGTTTTTT. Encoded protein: CSVAPGTGSTGELFF.

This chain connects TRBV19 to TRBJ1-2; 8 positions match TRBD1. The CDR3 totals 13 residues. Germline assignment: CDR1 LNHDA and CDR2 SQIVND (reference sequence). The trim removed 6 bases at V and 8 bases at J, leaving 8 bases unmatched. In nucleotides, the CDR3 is TGTGCCAGTAGAAAACAGGGGGAGAGCGGCTACACCTTC. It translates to CASRKQGESGYTF.